The 31 T cell receptor beta chains presented below share a single source sample, sequenced in a study of human T cells and chemical hapten exposure. Time point indicated: patch test 1, 2 weeks after DPC sensitization. The treatment: therapeutic diphenylcyclopropenone sensitization with weekly scalp DPC. TCRdb redid the calling of the RACE reads with MiXCR, one entry per CDR3 protein. The sample lists under 130,000 distinct CDR3 sequences; 8% to 13% were seen once. The specimen comprised whole blood, sampled in connection with sensitization to the hapten diphenylcyclopropenone (DPC). The receptors were gathered from a woman in her 40s with alopecia areata. Some clones in this sample may be carry-over from other donors' samples.

In this sample, this clonotype turned up a few times. The CDR3 DNA is TGTGCCAGCAGCTTAAGTGGTCAACTTTCCCCTGAAGCTTTCTTT. Translating gives CASSLSGQLSPEAFF. The J gene is TRBJ1-1, the V gene TRBV7-2; D remains ambiguous. The CDR3 has 15 amino acids. Germline CDR1 SGHTA, CDR2 FQGNSA. The V and J ends lost 2 bases and 6 bases respectively, with 16 bases between them.

This clonotype was detected only a few times. The rearrangement links TRBV9 to TRBJ2-2; no clear D gene. The germline gives CDR1 SGDLS, CDR2 YYNGEE. The CDR3 is 13 residues long. V lost 0 bases, J lost 6 bases, and 6 bases lay in between. CDR3: CASSVEYSGELFF. CDR3 sequence (DNA): TGTGCCAGCAGCGTAGAATATTCCGGGGAGCTGTTTTTT.

This clonotype has ten or more counts. The genes are TRBV3-1 and TRBJ1-1; D may be TRBD1 (5 bases). Germline V lookup: CDR1 LGHDT, CDR2 YNNKEL (reference sequence). The V end lost 4 bases, the J end lost 1 base, and 13 bases lay between the germline ends. The CDR3 totals 15 residues. CDR3 amino acids: CASSLGVSRNTEAFF. Here the CDR3 DNA reads TGTGCCAGCAGCCTGGGGGTCTCGCGGAACACTGAAGCTTTCTTT.

This clonotype has more than one count but fewer than ten. V usage is TRBV7-9 and J usage is TRBJ2-3; the D gene is possibly TRBD1 (5 bases). In germline, CDR1 is SEHNR, CDR2 FQNEAQ (reference sequence). The V gene lost 4 bases and the J gene lost 2 bases, with 13 bases spanning the gap. The CDR3 length is 15 residues. The CDR3 reads CASSSPPTVTDTQYF. As DNA, the CDR3 is TGTGCCAGCAGCTCCCCCCCGACAGTCACAGATACGCAGTATTTT.

The V and J genes are TRBV12-3 or TRBV12-4 and TRBJ2-3; tentative D call: TRBD2 (6 bases). The germline V and J ends were trimmed by 5 bases and 6 bases, with 12 bases remaining between them. The CDR3 has 13 amino acids. In DNA, the CDR3 is TGTGCCAGCAGTCCTGGAGGGTCGGATACGCAGTATTTT. As protein: CASSPGGSDTQYF.

This chain joins TRBV4-2 and TRBJ2-3, with 10 positions matching TRBD2. CDR1 and CDR2 (germline): LGHNA, YNFKEQ. V gave up 0 bases and J gave up 4 bases; unmatched junction bases: 10. This CDR3 region has 18 residues. The CDR3 coding sequence is TGTGCCAGCAGCCAAGACGGCGCTAGCGGGAGTATGCCAGATACGCAGTATTTT. Its translation is CASSQDGASGSMPDTQYF.

This clonotype was seen many times. The V call is TRBV4-3, the J call TRBJ1-2; the match to TRBD1 covers 7 bases. V lost 2 bases, J lost 1 base, and 7 bases stayed unmatched. The CDR3 loop spans 16 amino acids. The germline V gene has CDR1 LGHNA and CDR2 YSLEER. The CDR3 bases are TGCGCCAGCAGCCAAACGACAGGGTTCAGTAACTATGGCTACACCTTC. Translating gives CASSQTTGFSNYGYTF.

This clonotype was counted a few times. The chain couples TRBV6-2 or TRBV6-3 to TRBJ2-7; D may be TRBD2 (6 bases). V lost 0 bases, J lost 5 bases, and 14 bases lay in between. In germline, CDR1 is MNHEY, CDR2 SVGEGT. There are 15 residues in the CDR3. CDR3 sequence (DNA): TGTGCCAGCAGTTACTCCCGGCTAGCGATCGACGAGCAGTACTTC. Protein product: CASSYSRLAIDEQYF.

This clonotype was recorded many times. J is TRBJ1-1 and V is TRBV6-1, with 9 nucleotides matching TRBD1. Germline V lookup: CDR1 MNHNS, CDR2 SASEGT. CDR3 length: 15 residues. Trimming took 3 bases from V and 6 from J; bases not matched to a gene: 8. For the CDR3, the DNA is TGTGCCAGCAGTGAGCCCGGGACAGGGCGCCCTGAAGCTTTCTTT. Translated: CASSEPGTGRPEAFF.

This clonotype was counted a few times. This sequence joins TRBV7-2 and TRBJ1-2, with 9 bases aligning to TRBD1. The CDR3 sequence is 15 residues long. V dropped 8 bases and J dropped 4; count of bases not matched to a gene: 11. Germline V gives CDR1 SGHTA, CDR2 FQGNSA. The CDR3 region has the DNA TGTGCCAGCGGCTCCATCGGGACAGGGACCTATGGCTACACCTTC. Translation gives CASGSIGTGTYGYTF.

This clonotype was seen a handful of times. This chain uses TRBV3-1 with TRBJ2-7; D unresolved. Germline CDR1 LGHDT, CDR2 YNNKEL (reference sequence). V dropped 2 bases and J dropped 2 bases, with 10 bases sitting between them. This CDR3 spans 14 amino acids. The CDR3 loop reads CASSQRGTPYEQYF. CDR3 sequence (DNA): TGTGCCAGCAGCCAACGAGGCACACCCTACGAGCAGTACTTC.

The chain employs TRBV12-3 or TRBV12-4 and TRBJ1-1; D is unresolved. This CDR3 comprises 13 residues. Trimming took off 4 bases at V and 2 bases at J, with 8 bases between the two ends. The CDR3 is CASSWGRNTEAFF. In DNA, the CDR3 is TGTGCCAGCAGTTGGGGTCGAAACACTGAAGCTTTCTTT.

This clonotype has just a few counts. The gene calls are TRBV6-2 or TRBV6-3 and TRBJ2-7; tentatively, D is TRBD2 (6 bases). Germline loops: CDR1 MNHEY, CDR2 SVGEGT. The CDR3 has 14 amino acids. Trimming pared 7 bases from V and 0 bases from J, leaving 13 bases between. Here the CDR3 DNA reads TGTGCCAGCAACCGGGACTTCGGCTCCTACGAGCAGTACTTC. Protein: CASNRDFGSYEQYF.

The chain has TRBV27 and TRBJ2-1; 13 nucleotides line up with TRBD2. Germline V gene sequence: CDR1 MNHEY, CDR2 SMNVEV (reference sequence). Trimming cost V 7 bases and J 0 bases; bases outside gene matches: 12. This CDR3 has 19 amino acids. The CDR3 sequence is CASIPEGLAGFSSYNEQFF. DNA for the CDR3: TGTGCCAGCATCCCTGAGGGACTAGCGGGATTCAGCTCCTACAATGAGCAGTTCTTC.

For the CDR3, the DNA is TGTGCCAGCAGTTACTCCCAGGGCCTGGATAATTCACCCCTCCACTTT. Amino acid sequence: CASSYSQGLDNSPLHF. The chain couples TRBV6-5 to TRBJ1-6, with a possible D match to TRBD1 (5 bases). The CDR3 has 16 residues. V lost 0 bases, J lost 5 bases, and 11 bases lay in between. Germline lookup yields CDR1 MNHEY and CDR2 SVGAGI.

This clonotype showed up many times. CDR3 sequence reads: CASSDRYEQYF. CDR3 nucleotides: TGTGCCAGTAGCGACAGGTACGAGCAGTACTTC. This chain connects TRBV19 to TRBJ2-7; possible D gene TRBD1, 6 bases. This CDR3 region has 11 residues. Looked up from germline, CDR1 is LNHDA and CDR2 is SQIVND (reference sequence). The V end was cut by 6 bases, the J end by 4 bases, with 7 bases between.

This clonotype was seen at least ten times. The chain couples TRBV4-2 to TRBJ1-5; D is uncertain. Germline CDR1 and CDR2: LGHNA and YNFKEQ. With 0 bases removed from V and 5 bases from J, the gap between germline ends came to 8 bases. CDR3 length: 14 residues. The CDR3 bases are TGTGCCAGCAGCCAAGAAGCCAAGTATCAGCCCCAGCATTTT. Amino acid sequence: CASSQEAKYQPQHF.

The chain employs TRBV2 and TRBJ1-1, with TRBD1 matching over 10 bases. The CDR3 is made up of 17 amino acids. CDR1 is SNHLY, CDR2 FYNNEI, per germline. V trimming: 7 bases; J trimming: 1 base; junction bases outside the gene matches: 12. The CDR3 loop reads CASILRQGAMGNTEAFF. The CDR3 DNA is TGTGCCAGCATCCTTCGACAGGGGGCGATGGGGAACACTGAAGCTTTCTTT.

In this sample, this clonotype turned up many times. The genes are TRBV28 and TRBJ2-6; 9 bases are a match to TRBD1. The CDR3 spans 18 residues. V shed 5 bases, J shed 2 bases, and the junction held 10 bases outside the gene matches. Germline V CDR1 and CDR2: MDHEN, SYDVKM. CDR3 nucleotide sequence: TGTGCCAGCAGTAACGCCCGGACAGGGGCTGCTGGGGCCAACGTCCTGACTTTC. Its translation is CASSNARTGAAGANVLTF.

The chain has TRBV20-1 and TRBJ2-1; 8 bases are a match to TRBD2. The CDR3 has 15 residues. CDR1 and CDR2 from the germline V gene are DFQATT and SNEGSKA (reference sequence). Trimming cost V 4 bases and J 3 bases; bases outside gene matches: 8. As DNA, the CDR3 is TGCAGTGCTAACAAACTAGCGGTCGGCTACAATGAGCAGTTCTTC. It is translated as CSANKLAVGYNEQFF.

With respect to this clonotype: Since no conserved phenylalanine or tryptophan closes the CDR3, a read error is the likely cause. The J gene is TRBJ1-2, the V gene TRBV7-8; 8 nucleotides agree with TRBD1. After removal of 4 bases from V and 5 bases from J, the junction contained 6 bases not matched to a gene. The CDR3 has 14 residues. Per germline, CDR1 SGHVS and CDR2 FQNEAQ. The CDR3 loop is CASSSRTGLYGYTL. The CDR3 DNA reads TGTGCCAGCAGCTCCCGGACAGGGTTGTATGGCTACACCTTA.

CDR3 DNA sequence: TGTGCCAGCCGCGGGGAGGAGGACGAGCAGTACTTC. This gives the protein CASRGEEDEQYF. The V gene is TRBV7-6, the J gene TRBJ2-7, with a possible D match to TRBD2 (6 bases). The germline V and J ends were trimmed by 8 bases and 5 bases, with 13 bases remaining between them. This CDR3 is 12 amino acids long. The germline V gene encodes CDR1 SGHVS and CDR2 FNYEAQ.

This clonotype occurred many times. The V call is TRBV7-8, the J call TRBJ1-6; D is unclear. The CDR3 extends over 17 amino acids. The germline V gene encodes CDR1 SGHVS and CDR2 FQNEAQ. V was clipped by 0 bases and J by 7 bases, with 16 bases between them. The CDR3 bases are TGTGCCAGCAGCTTAGCTTGGGCCATTTCCCCCAATTCACCCCTCCACTTT. Protein sequence: CASSLAWAISPNSPLHF.

The J gene is TRBJ2-7, the V gene TRBV11-2, with D perhaps being TRBD1 or TRBD2 (5 bases each). With 5 bases removed from V and 4 bases from J, the gap between germline ends came to 18 bases. Germline assignment: CDR1 SGHAT and CDR2 FQNNGV. This CDR3 comprises 15 residues. CDR3 bases: TGTGCCAGCAGCCGCCCCGGGACGGCCACTTACGAGCAGTACTTC. Protein sequence: CASSRPGTATYEQYF.

A few counts support this clonotype. The gene calls are TRBV20-1 and TRBJ2-5; 9 nucleotides agree with TRBD1. J gave up 3 bases and V 4 bases, and 3 bases lay outside the gene matches. The germline V gene encodes CDR1 DFQATT and CDR2 SNEGSKA (reference sequence). The CDR3 sequence is 13 residues long. CDR3 in amino acids: CSAKRDREETQYF. The DNA for the CDR3 is TGCAGTGCTAAGAGGGACAGGGAAGAGACCCAGTACTTC.

This sequence joins TRBV29-1 and TRBJ2-2; 8 bases match TRBD2. Unmatched junction bases numbered 1, after V lost 4 bases and J lost 3 bases. The germline V gene encodes CDR1 SQVTM and CDR2 ANQGSEA. The CDR3 length is 13 residues. Here the CDR3 reads CSVGRGDTGELFF. CDR3 nucleotide sequence: TGCAGCGTTGGGCGGGGGGACACCGGGGAGCTGTTTTTT.

Only a few counts were recorded for this clonotype. The V and J genes are TRBV4-2 and TRBJ2-7; D possibly corresponds to TRBD2 (5 bases). This CDR3 region has 14 residues. V lost 4 bases to trimming and J lost 3 bases, with 13 bases between them. Germline CDR1 LGHNA, CDR2 YNFKEQ. This CDR3 reads CASSPRDGNYEQYF. In nucleotides, the CDR3 is TGTGCCAGCAGCCCTAGAGACGGGAACTACGAGCAGTACTTC.

This clonotype was counted many times. The chain is built from TRBV29-1 and TRBJ2-5; maybe TRBD1 (6 bases). The CDR3 spans 15 residues. The V gene's germline CDR1 is SQVTM and CDR2 ANQGSEA. Trimming removed 0 bases at V and 5 bases at J, with 16 bases between. CDR3 amino acids: CSVEDLTKRGETQYF. In nucleotides, the CDR3 is TGCAGCGTTGAAGATTTGACCAAAAGGGGGGAGACCCAGTACTTC. Based on the CDR3 plus reference TRBV29-1 and TRBJ2-5, the full variable domain is SAVISQKPSRDICQRGTSLTIQCQVDSQVTMMFWYRQQPGQSLTLIATANQGSEATYESGFVIDKFPISRPNLTFSTLTVSNMSPEDSSIYLCSVEDLTKRGETQYFGPGTRLLVL.

The table lists this clonotype with a few counts. This chain connects TRBV4-1 to TRBJ1-4; D is possibly TRBD1 (5 bases). Germline CDR1 reads MGHRA; CDR2 reads YSYEKL. CDR3 length equals 16 residues. The V end lost 0 bases, the J end lost 1 base, and 9 bases lay between the germline ends. The CDR3 DNA is TGCGCCAGCAGCCAAGACGGGGCGCTAACTAATGAAAAACTGTTTTTT. It codes for CASSQDGALTNEKLFF.

The chain has TRBV7-6 and TRBJ1-1, with a possible D match to TRBD1 (5 bases). The CDR3 covers 13 residues. Germline CDR1 is SGHVS and CDR2 is FNYEAQ. The V and J ends lost 8 bases and 0 bases respectively, with 10 bases between them. CDR3 protein: CASQRGMNTEAFF. DNA for the CDR3: TGTGCCAGCCAACGGGGGATGAACACTGAAGCTTTCTTT.

This clonotype was seen many times. The rearrangement joins TRBV12-3 or TRBV12-4 to TRBJ1-5; 8 nucleotides align to TRBD1. The ends lost 5 bases at V and 6 bases at J; junction bases unmatched: 6. This CDR3 has 14 residues. CDR3 region: CASSQDRDVQPQHF. For the CDR3, the DNA is TGTGCCAGCAGTCAGGACAGGGATGTTCAGCCCCAGCATTTT.